These 8 T cell receptor beta chains originate from one sample sequenced in a study of CD8+ T cells in alopecia areata. The sample's treatment: oral pan-JAK inhibitor, 5-10 mg twice daily. cDNA prepared by RNA extraction and subsequent reverse transcription served as the template for sequencing. TCRdb's copy holds only in-frame clones and misses some; the assay was immunoSEQ multiplex PCR. The sample includes roughly 220,000 clones, around 65% seen only once; the top ten take around 1.2%. Sequencing was performed on CD4+ T cells sorted from blood, taken at week 44, from a patient treated with tofacitinib. The receptors were sampled from a human donor with alopecia areata.

The chain recombines TRBV29-1 with TRBJ1-2; a weak D match, TRBD1 (6 bases). The V and J ends lost 7 bases and 4 bases respectively, with 13 bases between them. Germline V gene sequence: CDR1 SQVTM, CDR2 ANQGSEA. The CDR3 totals 12 residues. The CDR3 DNA sequence: TGCAGCGGGGGACACACTACCTATGGCTACACCTTC. This codes for CSGGHTTYGYTF.

This clone was recorded once. Here the CDR3 reads CASSFEGDRVVKQYF. The CDR3 DNA reads as TGTGCCAGCAGTTTTGAGGGGGACAGGGTTGTGAAGCAGTACTTC. This chain uses TRBV28 with TRBJ2-7; 9 nucleotides align to TRBD1. Trimming took 3 bases from V and 8 from J; bases not matched to a gene: 11. CDR3 length: 15 amino acids. Germline lookup yields CDR1 MDHEN and CDR2 SYDVKM.

The rearrangement joins TRBV30 to TRBJ1-4, with D possibly being TRBD1 (6 bases). V was pared by 4 bases and J by 8 bases, with 20 bases between. CDR3 length: 15 amino acids. CDR1 and CDR2 (germline): GTSNPN, SVGIG (reference sequence). Here the CDR3 DNA reads TGTGCCTGGACTCGTATAGAGGCAGGGGAGGAAAAACTGTTTTTT. Encoded protein: CAWTRIEAGEEKLFF.

The chain combines TRBV29-1 with TRBJ2-5; D unresolved. The CDR3 length is 10 residues. Germline V CDR1 and CDR2: SQVTM, ANQGSEA. V lost 6 bases and J 2 bases, leaving 4 bases between the germline ends. In DNA form, the CDR3 reads TGCAGCGTAGTACAAGAGACCCAGTACTTC. Its protein is CSVVQETQYF.

The chain is built from TRBV10-2 and TRBJ2-1; D ambiguous. Germline CDR1 WSHSY, CDR2 SAAADI. V shed 3 bases and J shed 10 bases, with 7 bases lying between them. The CDR3 is 11 residues long. CDR3 sequence reads: CASSESNEQFF. CDR3 in DNA: TGCGCCAGCAGTGAATCGAACGAGCAGTTCTTC.

The rearrangement uses TRBV10-2 and TRBJ2-7, with 9 bases that match TRBD1. This CDR3 has 14 amino acids. Germline loops: CDR1 WSHSY, CDR2 SAAADI. Trimming removed 2 bases from V and 5 bases from J; junction bases left unmatched: 4. CDR3 DNA sequence: TGCGCCAGCAGTGAGGGGACAGGGTTGGACGAGCAGTACTTC. Translated: CASSEGTGLDEQYF.

The chain couples TRBV7-9 to TRBJ1-1; TRBD1 matches at 7 bases. The CDR3 loop spans 15 amino acids. V dropped 4 bases and J dropped 0; count of bases not matched to a gene: 5. CDR1 is SEHNR and CDR2 is FQNEAQ in the germline V gene (reference sequence). CDR3 protein: CASSSGGLMNTEAFF. DNA of the CDR3: TGTGCCAGCAGCTCAGGGGGTCTCATGAACACTGAAGCTTTCTTT. The full variable domain, its missing parts supplied by reference TRBV7-9 and TRBJ1-1, is DTGVSQNPRHKITKRGQNVTFRCDPISEHNRLYWYRQTLGQGPEFLTYFQNEAQLEKSRLLSDRFSAERPKGSFSTLEIQRTEQGDSAMYLCASSSGGLMNTEAFFGQGTRLTVV.

This clone was counted a few times. This chain links TRBV6-5 with TRBJ1-6, with 7 bases matching TRBD1. This CDR3 has 14 amino acids. The germline gives CDR1 MNHEY, CDR2 SVGAGI. V trimming: 5 bases; J trimming: 11 bases; junction bases outside the gene matches: 9. In DNA form, the CDR3 reads TGTGCCAGCAGTGACAGACCAGGGGGACCACCCCTCCACTTT. Translation: CASSDRPGGPPLHF.